The 8 T cell receptor beta chains reported below all come from one sample, sequenced in a study of blood T cells in healthy people across ages. Using a J-beta primer mix together with a sample-barcoded 5' primer, a second PCR was run for roughly 6 to 11 cycles. Each CDR3 protein is one row after TCRdb ran MiXCR on the 5' RACE reads. Of fewer than 900,000 distinct CDR3 sequences detected, approximately 39% appear once; the ten largest clones hold roughly 19%. Sequencing was performed on blood. These receptor sequences come from a woman aged 55-70 years in good health.

This clonotype appeared a few times. The J gene is TRBJ2-1, the V gene TRBV27; D tentatively fits TRBD1 or TRBD2 (5 bases each). Germline CDR1 is MNHEY and CDR2 is SMNVEV (reference sequence). The CDR3 is made up of 15 amino acids. The V end lost 5 bases, the J end lost 9 bases, and 20 bases lay between the germline ends. CDR3 DNA: TGTGCCAGCAGTCCACGGAAGTGGGGGAATGGTGAGCAGTTCTTC. This codes for CASSPRKWGNGEQFF.

The gene calls are TRBV12-3 or TRBV12-4 and TRBJ1-2; D is possibly TRBD1 (5 bases). V lost 7 bases and J 6 bases, leaving 18 bases between the germline ends. The CDR3 extends over 14 amino acids. CDR3 residues: CASTLGQGSNGYTF. The CDR3 coding sequence is TGTGCCAGCACTTTGGGGCAGGGAAGTAATGGCTACACCTTC.

Regarding this clonotype: A much larger clone lies one base from this, so it may be a read error. The V and J genes are TRBV12-3 or TRBV12-4 and TRBJ2-1, with 12 bases matching TRBD2. V was pared by 0 bases and J by 13 bases, with 10 bases of the junction left unmatched. The CDR3 length is 16 residues. CDR3 residues: CASSLAWTSGKETQFF. DNA of the CDR3: TGTGCCAGCAGTTTAGCATGGACTAGCGGGAAAGAGACCCAGTTCTTC.

The chain uses TRBV25-1 and TRBJ2-2; no reliable D call. Looked up from germline, CDR1 is MGHDK and CDR2 is SYGVNS. The CDR3 is made up of 10 amino acids. The V and J ends lost 7 bases and 6 bases respectively, with 3 bases between them. As DNA, the CDR3 is TGTGCCAGCAAGGCCGGGGAGCTGTTTTTT. Protein: CASKAGELFF.

This clonotype was detected only once. The chain is built from TRBV14 and TRBJ2-3, with TRBD2 matching over 12 bases. Germline CDR1 SGHDN, CDR2 FVKESK. The CDR3 totals 17 residues. J lost 1 base, V lost 3 bases, and 5 bases had no gene match. The CDR3: CASSQRTSGEGTDTQYF. The CDR3 bases are TGTGCCAGCAGCCAGAGGACTAGCGGGGAGGGCACAGATACGCAGTATTTT.

J is TRBJ2-7 and V is TRBV29-1, with D possibly being TRBD2 (5 bases). V dropped 1 base and J dropped 2 bases, with 15 bases sitting between them. The CDR3 runs to 15 residues. The germline gives CDR1 SQVTM, CDR2 ANQGSEA. In nucleotides, the CDR3 is TGCAGCGTTGAAGGAACCGGGGAAGGGACCTACGAGCAGTACTTC. It encodes CSVEGTGEGTYEQYF.

The chain couples TRBV10-3 to TRBJ1-1, with a possible D match to TRBD1 (5 bases). CDR3 size: 16 residues. Germline loops: CDR1 ENHRY, CDR2 SYGVKD. The ends were cut back, 2 bases at V and 0 bases at J, with 13 bases in the middle. CDR3 in DNA: TGTGCCATCAGTGAGACATCCGGGACGGTGAACACTGAAGCTTTCTTT. Translation gives CAISETSGTVNTEAFF.

The CDR3 spells CASSPNEWEKLFF. The CDR3 nucleotides read TGTGCCAGCAGTCCCAACGAGTGGGAAAAACTGTTTTTT. This chain links TRBV12-3 or TRBV12-4 with TRBJ1-4, with unresolved D. The ends were cut back, 5 bases at V and 8 bases at J, with 12 bases in the middle. The CDR3 spans 13 residues.